One sample yielded the 16 T cell receptor beta chains listed below, sequenced in a study of blood T cell repertoires in COVID-19. Repertoires were generated with immunoSEQ multiplex PCR, while TCRdb's copy carries only in-frame clones and drops some. The sample lists about 40,000 clones; 80% to 90% were seen once. The sequencing sample was made of peripheral blood. These receptors came from a woman aged 70-85 years with acute or convalescent COVID-19.

This clone is deemed medium-sized. The chain has TRBV9 and TRBJ2-1; tentatively, D is TRBD2 (5 bases). V lost 0 bases and J lost 0, with 10 bases in between. In germline, CDR1 is SGDLS, CDR2 YYNGEE. The CDR3 is made up of 16 amino acids. This CDR3 reads CASSVVGKSSYNEQFF. CDR3 coding DNA: TGTGCCAGCAGCGTAGTCGGGAAGAGCTCCTACAATGAGCAGTTCTTC.

V and J are TRBV30 and TRBJ1-2; 7 positions match TRBD1. Trimming took 5 bases from V and 6 from J; bases not matched to a gene: 12. The CDR3 is 14 amino acids. The V gene's germline CDR1 is GTSNPN and CDR2 SVGIG (reference sequence). The CDR3 loop reads CAWRRDSGLDGYTF. Here the CDR3 DNA reads TGTGCCTGGCGCCGGGACAGCGGTTTGGATGGCTACACCTTC. Together with reference TRBV30 and TRBJ1-2, the CDR3 gives the full variable domain: SQTIHQWPATLVQPVGSPLSLECTVEGTSNPNLYWYRQAAGRGLQLLFYSVGIGQISSEVPQNLSASRPQDRQFILSSKKLLLSDSGFYLCAWRRDSGLDGYTFGSGTRLTVV.

CDR3 nucleotide sequence: TGTGCCAGCAGCTCCGGACAGGGGTATGGCTACACCTTC. It codes for CASSSGQGYGYTF. The chain is built from TRBV7-2 and TRBJ1-2, with 9 positions matching TRBD1. The ends lost 4 bases at V and 5 bases at J; junction bases unmatched: 2. The CDR3 is made up of 13 amino acids. The germline CDR1 and CDR2 sequences are SGHTA and FQGNSA.

The genes are TRBV30 and TRBJ2-1, with D tentatively TRBD1 (6 bases). Germline CDR1 GTSNPN, CDR2 SVGIG (reference sequence). The V end lost 0 bases, the J end lost 3 bases, and 12 bases lay between the germline ends. This CDR3 spans 15 amino acids. This CDR3 reads CAWSVGQSLYNEQFF. CDR3 DNA sequence: TGTGCCTGGAGTGTAGGACAGTCCCTCTACAATGAGCAGTTCTTC.

J is TRBJ2-7 and V is TRBV4-1; tentatively, D is TRBD2 (6 bases). Per the germline V gene, CDR1 is MGHRA and CDR2 is YSYEKL. The CDR3 spans 14 residues. V was pared by 0 bases and J by 6 bases, with 12 bases between. The DNA of the CDR3 is TGCGCCAGCAGCCAAGAGACGGGAGTCCTCGAGCAGTACGTC. This translates into CASSQETGVLEQYV.

This chain connects TRBV25-1 to TRBJ2-2, with TRBD2 matching over 8 bases. The CDR3 has 15 amino acids. The ends lost 1 base at V and 7 bases at J; junction bases unmatched: 5. The germline V gene encodes CDR1 MGHDK and CDR2 SYGVNS. The CDR3 protein is CASSEFGGAFGELFF. CDR3 nucleotides: TGTGCCAGCAGTGAATTCGGGGGGGCCTTCGGGGAGCTGTTTTTT.

The chain recombines TRBV3-1 (or the pseudogene TRBV3-2) with TRBJ1-5; a weak D match, TRBD1 (5 bases). Per germline, CDR1 LGHDT and CDR2 YNNKEL (reference sequence). The CDR3 contains 13 residues. The V end lost 4 bases, the J end lost 7 bases, and 11 bases lay between the germline ends. Here the CDR3 reads CASSRQQEQPQHF. CDR3 bases: TGTGCCAGCAGCCGACAGCAGGAACAGCCCCAGCATTTT.

The rearrangement joins TRBV5-8 to TRBJ1-4; maybe TRBD1 (5 bases). The CDR3 is made up of 15 amino acids. V lost 2 bases, J lost 4 bases, and 12 bases lay in between. Germline-derived CDR1 and CDR2 are SGHTS and YDEGEE. CDR3 in DNA: TGTGCCAGCAGCTTTTCAGGGTTTGATAATGAAAAACTGTTTTTT. Its protein is CASSFSGFDNEKLFF.

The chain combines TRBV10-2 with TRBJ1-5, with a weak D call TRBD1 (6 bases). Trimming pared 7 bases from V and 2 bases from J, leaving 21 bases between. Germline lookup yields CDR1 WSHSY and CDR2 SAAADI. The CDR3 loop spans 17 amino acids. The DNA of the CDR3 is TGCGCCAGCAAAACGGCAGTAACAGGGTATGGCAATCAGCCCCAGCATTTT. Its translation: CASKTAVTGYGNQPQHF.

The table lists this clone with a few counts. The gene calls are TRBV7-2 and TRBJ2-1, with unresolved D. CDR3 length: 13 amino acids. CDR1 is SGHTA, CDR2 FQGNSA, per germline. The ends were cut back, 1 base at V and 10 bases at J, with 11 bases in the middle. Here the CDR3 DNA reads TGTGCCAGCAGCTTAGACGCCCGGCGGGAGCAGTTCTTC. The encoded protein is CASSLDARREQFF.

J is TRBJ1-3 and V is TRBV4-3; D unresolved. This CDR3 is 14 amino acids long. V lost 1 base, J lost 7 bases, and 11 bases lay in between. CDR1 LGHNA and CDR2 YSLEER come from the germline V gene. CDR3 protein: CASSQVEGSNTIYF. Written as DNA, the CDR3 is TGCGCCAGCAGCCAAGTGGAGGGAAGTAACACCATATATTTT.

This chain uses TRBV28 with TRBJ2-1; 7 bases fit TRBD2. Looked up from germline, CDR1 is MDHEN and CDR2 is SYDVKM. The J segment lost 12 bases and the V segment lost 6 bases, leaving 14 bases of the junction unmatched. This CDR3 contains 14 residues. CDR3 region: CASSLMQAGSGQFF. CDR3 in DNA: TGTGCCAGCAGCCTTATGCAAGCGGGGAGTGGGCAGTTCTTC.

This chain connects TRBV7-2 to TRBJ2-6; perhaps TRBD1 as D (5 bases). The V gene's germline CDR1 is SGHTA and CDR2 FQGNSA. The CDR3 sequence is 15 residues long. The V gene lost 5 bases and the J gene lost 2 bases, with 10 bases spanning the gap. CDR3 in amino acids: CASSAQGPGANVLTF. Here the CDR3 DNA reads TGTGCCAGCAGCGCCCAGGGCCCTGGGGCCAACGTCCTGACTTTC.

This clone showed up just a few times. This sequence joins TRBV7-8 and TRBJ1-2; D possibly corresponds to TRBD1 (6 bases). CDR1 is SGHVS, CDR2 FQNEAQ, per germline. Trimming removed 1 base at V and 5 bases at J, with 8 bases between. This CDR3 contains 13 residues. The CDR3 is CASSLDQGYGYTF. The CDR3 DNA sequence: TGTGCCAGCAGCTTAGATCAGGGGTATGGCTACACCTTC.

The chain carries TRBV27 and TRBJ2-2; D is perhaps TRBD2 (6 bases). This CDR3 region has 14 residues. Germline V gene lookup returns CDR1 MNHEY and CDR2 SMNVEV (reference sequence). Trimming took 7 bases from V and 2 from J, leaving 11 bases between them. The CDR3 loop is CASTYSGNTGELFF. The CDR3 region has the DNA TGTGCCAGCACTTATAGCGGAAACACCGGGGAGCTGTTTTTT.

V is TRBV11-2 and J is TRBJ1-2; D not resolved. V was shortened by 1 base and J by 8 bases, with 8 bases between the two germline ends. Germline lookup yields CDR1 SGHAT and CDR2 FQNNGV. This CDR3 comprises 12 residues. The CDR3 coding sequence is TGTGCCAGCAGCTTAGCTCGGTTCGGCTACACCTTC. The encoded protein is CASSLARFGYTF.